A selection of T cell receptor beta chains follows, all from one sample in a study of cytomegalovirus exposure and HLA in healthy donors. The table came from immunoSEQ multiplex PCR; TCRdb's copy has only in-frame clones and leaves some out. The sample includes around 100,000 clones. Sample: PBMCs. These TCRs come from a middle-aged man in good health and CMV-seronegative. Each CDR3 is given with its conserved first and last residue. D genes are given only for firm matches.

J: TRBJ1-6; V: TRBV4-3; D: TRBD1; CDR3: CASSQDLQGAYNSPLHF; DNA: TGCGCCAGCAGCCAAGATCTCCAGGGGGCTTATAATTCACCCCTCCACTTT
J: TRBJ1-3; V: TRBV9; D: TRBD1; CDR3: CASSVATGESGNTIYF; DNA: TGTGCCAGCAGCGTTGCTACAGGGGAGTCAGGAAACACCATATATTTT
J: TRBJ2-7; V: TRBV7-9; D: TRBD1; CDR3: CASSPHDRVDSYEQYF; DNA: TGTGCCAGCAGCCCACATGACAGGGTGGACTCCTACGAGCAGTACTTC
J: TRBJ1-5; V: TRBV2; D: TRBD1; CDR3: CASSEPGQGGGQPQHF; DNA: TGTGCCAGCAGTGAACCCGGACAGGGGGGGGGTCAGCCCCAGCATTTT
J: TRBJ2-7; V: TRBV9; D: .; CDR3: CASSVEGKPYEQYF; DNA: TGTGCCAGCAGCGTAGAGGGGAAACCCTACGAGCAGTACTTC
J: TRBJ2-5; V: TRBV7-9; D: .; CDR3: CASSAIGGGETQYF; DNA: TGTGCCAGCAGCGCCATAGGGGGTGGGGAGACCCAGTACTTC
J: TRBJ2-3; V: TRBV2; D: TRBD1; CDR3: CASSVRGRTDTQYF; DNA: TGTGCCAGCAGTGTCAGGGGGCGAACAGATACGCAGTATTTT
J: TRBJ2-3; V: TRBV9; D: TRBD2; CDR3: CASSPGLQSTDTQYF; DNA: TGTGCCAGCAGCCCGGGACTACAGAGCACAGATACGCAGTATTTT
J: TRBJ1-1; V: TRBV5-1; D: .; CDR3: CASSLSGVGTEAFF; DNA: TGCGCCAGCAGCCTCTCAGGGGTTGGCACTGAAGCTTTCTTT
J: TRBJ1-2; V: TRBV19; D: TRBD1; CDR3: CASSTQTGQLYGYTF; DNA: TGTGCCAGTAGTACCCAGACGGGACAGCTCTATGGCTACACCTTC
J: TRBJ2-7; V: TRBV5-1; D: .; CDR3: CASSLVGGETYEQYF; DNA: TGCGCCAGCAGCTTGGTAGGCGGGGAGACCTACGAGCAGTACTTC
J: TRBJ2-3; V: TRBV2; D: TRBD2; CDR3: CATRLAGSVTDTQYF; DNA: TGTGCCACGAGACTAGCGGGATCTGTAACAGATACGCAGTATTTT
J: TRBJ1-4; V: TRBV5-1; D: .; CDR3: CASREEPLDEKLFF; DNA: TGCGCCAGCAGGGAGGAACCCTTGGATGAAAAACTGTTTTTT
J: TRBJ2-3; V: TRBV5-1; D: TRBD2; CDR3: CASSEGLASTDTQYF; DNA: TGCGCCAGCAGCGAGGGACTAGCGAGCACAGATACGCAGTATTTT
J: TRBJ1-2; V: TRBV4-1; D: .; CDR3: CASMADRTSNYGYTF; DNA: TGCGCCAGCATGGCGGACAGAACGTCTAACTATGGCTACACCTTC
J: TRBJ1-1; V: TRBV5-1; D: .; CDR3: CASGEGGNTEAFF; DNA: TGCGCCAGCGGTGAGGGTGGGAACACTGAAGCTTTCTTT
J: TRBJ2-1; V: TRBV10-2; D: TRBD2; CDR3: CASSEWLAGYNEQFF; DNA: TGCGCCAGCAGTGAGTGGCTAGCGGGGTACAATGAGCAGTTCTTC
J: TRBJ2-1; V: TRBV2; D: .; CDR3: CASRTGEQFF; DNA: TGTGCCAGCAGGACTGGAGAGCAGTTCTTC
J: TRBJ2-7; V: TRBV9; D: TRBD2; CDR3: CASSPDPSGGYEQYF; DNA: TGTGCCAGCAGCCCAGACCCTAGCGGGGGTTACGAGCAGTACTTC
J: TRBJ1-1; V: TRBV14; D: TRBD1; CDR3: CASSQGTGGLTEAFF; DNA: TGTGCCAGCAGCCAAGGGACAGGGGGCTTAACTGAAGCTTTCTTT
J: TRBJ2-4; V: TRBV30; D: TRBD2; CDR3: CAWSVSSGSRVNIQYF; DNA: TGTGCCTGGAGTGTCTCTAGCGGGAGTCGGGTGAACATTCAGTACTTC
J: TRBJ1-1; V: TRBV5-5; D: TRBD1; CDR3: CASSLSTGENTEAFF; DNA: TGTGCCAGCAGCTTGTCGACAGGGGAGAACACTGAAGCTTTCTTT
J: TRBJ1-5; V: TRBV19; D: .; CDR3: CASRADSVGGRPQHF; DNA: TGTGCCAGTAGAGCCGACAGCGTCGGAGGGAGGCCCCAGCATTTT
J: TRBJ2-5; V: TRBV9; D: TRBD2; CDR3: CASSVETSGYQETQYF; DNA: TGTGCCAGCAGCGTAGAAACTAGCGGGTACCAAGAGACCCAGTACTTC
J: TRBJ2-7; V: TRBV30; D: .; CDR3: CAWSTWETSYEQYF; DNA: TGTGCCTGGAGTACGTGGGAGACTTCCTACGAGCAGTACTTC
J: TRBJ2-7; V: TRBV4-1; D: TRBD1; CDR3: CASSLEARGPLEQYF; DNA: TGCGCCAGCAGCCTCGAGGCCAGGGGGCCGCTCGAGCAGTACTTC
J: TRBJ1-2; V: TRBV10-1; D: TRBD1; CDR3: CASLPVGGVHGYTF; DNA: TGCGCCAGCTTACCGGTAGGGGGCGTACATGGCTACACCTTC
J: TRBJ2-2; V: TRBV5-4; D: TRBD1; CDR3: CASSLNFGTVNTGELFF; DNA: TGTGCCAGCAGCTTGAACTTTGGGACAGTTAACACCGGGGAGCTGTTTTTT
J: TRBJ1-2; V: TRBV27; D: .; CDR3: CASSFLFLGGTNYGYTF; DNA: TGTGCCAGCAGTTTCTTATTTTTGGGGGGGACTAACTATGGCTACACCTTC
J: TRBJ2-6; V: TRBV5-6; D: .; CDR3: CASSFQKGANVLTF; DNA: TGTGCCAGCAGCTTTCAGAAAGGGGCCAACGTCCTGACTTTC
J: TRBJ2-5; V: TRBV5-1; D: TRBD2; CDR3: CASRVGGGPLETQYF; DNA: TGCGCCAGCAGGGTCGGGGGAGGGCCATTGGAGACCCAGTACTTC
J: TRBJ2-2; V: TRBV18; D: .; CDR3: CASSPPITGELFF; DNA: TGTGCCAGCTCACCACCTATAACCGGGGAGCTGTTTTTT
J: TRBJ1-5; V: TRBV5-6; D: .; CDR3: CASSLVSAANNQPQHF; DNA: TGTGCCAGCAGCTTGGTGAGCGCCGCGAACAATCAGCCCCAGCATTTT
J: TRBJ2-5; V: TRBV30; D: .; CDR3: CAWSTPLTIRETQYF; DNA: TGTGCCTGGAGTACACCCCTGACTATAAGGGAGACCCAGTACTTC
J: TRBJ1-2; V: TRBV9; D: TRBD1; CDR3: CASSSRDREETGYTF; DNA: TGTGCCAGCAGCTCCCGGGACAGGGAAGAGACTGGCTACACCTTC
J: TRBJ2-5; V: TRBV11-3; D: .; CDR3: CASSLVSAGKETQYF; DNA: TGTGCCAGCAGCTTAGTTTCAGCGGGCAAGGAGACCCAGTACTTC
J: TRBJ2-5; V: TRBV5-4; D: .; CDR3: CASSLVGSGETQYF; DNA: TGTGCCAGCAGCTTGGTCGGCTCGGGTGAGACCCAGTACTTC
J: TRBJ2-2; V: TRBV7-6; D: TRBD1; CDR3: CASSQGGQENTGELFF; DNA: TGTGCCAGCAGCCAGGGTGGACAGGAGAACACCGGGGAGCTGTTTTTT
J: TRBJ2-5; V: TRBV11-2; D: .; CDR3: CASSLRIAEETQYF; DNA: TGTGCCAGCAGCTTAAGGATAGCAGAAGAGACCCAGTACTTC
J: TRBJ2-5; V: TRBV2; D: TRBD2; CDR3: CASYFWEGGKETQYF; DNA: TGTGCCAGCTATTTTTGGGAGGGTGGAAAAGAGACCCAGTACTTC
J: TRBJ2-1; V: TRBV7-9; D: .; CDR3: CASSFSYEQFF; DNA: TGTGCCAGCAGTTTCAGTTATGAGCAGTTCTTC
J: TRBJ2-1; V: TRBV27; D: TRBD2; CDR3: CASSRQPGGSGEQFF; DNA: TGTGCCAGCAGTCGACAACCGGGGGGTAGCGGTGAGCAGTTCTTC
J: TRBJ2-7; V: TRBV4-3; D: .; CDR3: CASSLKGGGEQYF; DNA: TGCGCCAGCAGCCTAAAGGGGGGGGGCGAGCAGTACTTC
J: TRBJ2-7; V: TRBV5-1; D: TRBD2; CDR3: CASSATRGGGPYEQYF; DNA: TGCGCCAGCAGCGCGACTAGGGGCGGGGGGCCTTACGAGCAGTACTTC
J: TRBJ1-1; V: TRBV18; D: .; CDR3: CASSPGGGGVTEAFF; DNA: TGTGCCAGCTCCCCCGGCGGGGGAGGTGTCACTGAAGCTTTCTTT
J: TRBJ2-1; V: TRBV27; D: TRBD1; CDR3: CASSLGQGWNYNEQFF; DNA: TGTGCCAGCAGTCTCGGACAGGGATGGAACTACAATGAGCAGTTCTTC
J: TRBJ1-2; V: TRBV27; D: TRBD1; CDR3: CASSLLGRGLSHF; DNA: TGTGCCAGCAGTTTATTGGGTAGGGGGCTCAGCCACTTC
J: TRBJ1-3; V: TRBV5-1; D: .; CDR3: CASSVNVGGDTIYF; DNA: TGCGCCAGCAGTGTTAACGTAGGAGGAGACACCATATATTTT
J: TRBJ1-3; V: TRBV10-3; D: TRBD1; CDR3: CAISGQGATGNTIYF; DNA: TGTGCCATCAGTGGACAGGGGGCTACTGGAAACACCATATATTTT
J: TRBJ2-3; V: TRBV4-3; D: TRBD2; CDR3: CASSQGLAPTQYF; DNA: TGCGCCAGCAGCCAGGGACTAGCTCCTACGCAGTATTTT
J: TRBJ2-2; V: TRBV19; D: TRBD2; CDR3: CASLGGRLNTGELFF; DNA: TGTGCCAGTTTGGGCGGGAGGCTTAACACCGGGGAGCTGTTTTTT